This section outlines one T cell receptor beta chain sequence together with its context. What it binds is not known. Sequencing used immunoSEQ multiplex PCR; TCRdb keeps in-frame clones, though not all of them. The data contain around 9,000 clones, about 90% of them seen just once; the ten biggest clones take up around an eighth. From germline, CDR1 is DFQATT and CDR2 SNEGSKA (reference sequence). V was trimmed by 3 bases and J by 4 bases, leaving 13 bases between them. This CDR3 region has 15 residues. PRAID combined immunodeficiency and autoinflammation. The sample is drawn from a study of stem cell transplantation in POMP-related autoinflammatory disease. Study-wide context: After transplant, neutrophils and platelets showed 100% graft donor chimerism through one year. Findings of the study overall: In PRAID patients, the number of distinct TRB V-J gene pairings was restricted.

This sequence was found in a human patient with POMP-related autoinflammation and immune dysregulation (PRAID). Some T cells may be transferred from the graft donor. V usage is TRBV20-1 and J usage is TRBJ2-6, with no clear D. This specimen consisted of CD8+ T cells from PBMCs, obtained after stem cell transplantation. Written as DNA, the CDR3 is TGCAGTGCTAGTGATCGAGTTACCGGGGCCAACGTCCTGACTTTC. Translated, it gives CSASDRVTGANVLTF.